The source of this T cell receptor beta chain is a study of T cell responses to AZD1222 COVID-19 vaccine. General study findings and limits: Distributed over spike, vaccine-associated CD4 TCRs predominated at 160-218 and 743-854. Among the donors, most were white British and more were female, and clonal diversity was possibly underestimated.

The table came from immunoSEQ multiplex PCR; TCRdb's copy has only in-frame clones and leaves some out. In the table there are more than 150,000 clones, roughly 94% of which are singletons. This clone is a singleton in its sample. Its antigen is unidentified. The sample consisted of peripheral blood, taken 28 days after the second AZD1222 dose. The clonotype was recovered from an adult who received the AZD1222 COVID-19 vaccine.

The DNA of the CDR3 is TGTGCCGCTTCTTCTAGAATCGAGTACAATGAGCAGTTCTTC. This translates into CAASSRIEYNEQFF. This sequence joins TRBV28 and TRBJ2-1; D unresolved. V was cut by 11 bases and J by 4 bases, with 18 bases left in between. CDR1 is MDHEN and CDR2 is SYDVKM in the germline V gene. The CDR3 covers 14 residues.